Shown below are 24 T cell receptor beta chains from a single sample sequenced in a study of post-analysis software for immune sequencing data (dated by TCRdb to the mid-2010s). General conclusions and limits of the study: A few TRBV segments, including TRBV5-6, TRBV5-1 and TRBV20-1, were significantly more frequent in patients than controls.

Libraries were prepared through PCR. TCRdb lists the instrument as Illumina HiSeq 2500. Unique molecular identifiers were incorporated into TCR beta cDNA libraries to reduce PCR and sequencing biases. The public reads were quality trimmed at Q25 with fastp and then assembled into clones with MiXCR by TCRdb, keeping productive beta chains. Each entry is one CDR3 protein sequence, shown with its most common DNA and genes. The sample table contains more than 450,000 distinct CDR3 sequences; only one count was recorded for about 40% of them. The top ten clones comprise under 2% of the sample. Which antigens these TCRs recognize remains unknown. Sequencing was carried out using blood. These receptors came from a girl aged 5-17 years with multiple sclerosis.

Many counts were recorded for this clonotype. The J gene is TRBJ2-1, the V gene TRBV10-3; D not certain. Germline V gene data show CDR1 as ENHRY and CDR2 as SYGVKD. The CDR3 has 13 amino acids. Trimming removed 3 bases at V and 3 bases at J, with 6 bases between. The CDR3, as DNA: TGTGCCATCAGTGACGGCAGCTACAATGAGCAGTTCTTC. Translation gives CAISDGSYNEQFF.

This rearrangement joins TRBV6-6 to TRBJ2-4; 8 bases are a match to TRBD2. The V gene's germline CDR1 is MNHNY and CDR2 SVGAGI (reference sequence). This CDR3 is built from 13 residues. Trimming removed 10 bases from V and 7 bases from J; junction bases left unmatched: 9. In DNA, the CDR3 is TGTGCCACCGCGGGGGGCGGGGAGAACATTCAGTACTTC. Translation: CATAGGGENIQYF.

The chain links TRBV2 to TRBJ2-1, with 9 bases fitting TRBD2. Germline V gene lookup returns CDR1 SNHLY and CDR2 FYNNEI. CDR3 length equals 16 residues. The V gene end was trimmed by 6 bases and the J gene end by 8 bases; junction bases not matched to a gene: 14. CDR3 sequence: CASRQDGGLAGDEQFF. CDR3 coding DNA: TGTGCCAGCAGACAGGACGGGGGACTAGCCGGCGATGAGCAGTTCTTC.

Comments on this clonotype: An end of the junction does not agree with germline; a read error may underlie this. The V and J genes are TRBV24-1 and TRBJ2-1; D possibly corresponds to TRBD1 (6 bases). The CDR3 covers 14 residues. Germline V CDR1 and CDR2: KGHDR, SFDVKD. The CDR3 bases are TGTGCCACCAGTGATTTGCCAGGGGACAATGAGCGGTTCTTC. This sequence encodes CATSDLPGDNERFF.

This rearrangement joins TRBV24-1 to TRBJ2-2, with 12 bases identical to TRBD2. CDR1 and CDR2 (germline): KGHDR, SFDVKD. CDR3 size: 17 residues. Germline trimming cut 5 bases from V and 0 bases from J; bases unmatched to any gene: 3. The CDR3 sequence is CATSGRLAGANTGELFF. As DNA, the CDR3 is TGTGCCACCAGTGGTCGACTAGCGGGAGCGAACACCGGGGAGCTGTTTTTT.

This chain connects TRBV27 to TRBJ1-5; 9 bases fit TRBD1. V dropped 3 bases and J dropped 3; count of bases not matched to a gene: 9. This CDR3 has 17 amino acids. Germline V gene data show CDR1 as MNHEY and CDR2 as SMNVEV (reference sequence). The CDR3 loop is CASSFIGGTGNNQPQHF. The CDR3 DNA follows: TGTGCCAGCAGTTTTATAGGGGGGACAGGGAACAATCAGCCCCAGCATTTT.

There are a few counts of this clonotype. The chain recombines TRBV10-3 with TRBJ1-4; D gene uncertain. From germline, CDR1 is ENHRY and CDR2 SYGVKD. The CDR3 totals 13 residues. Trimming stripped 0 bases from V and 7 bases from J, with 6 bases between. The CDR3 here is CAISESGVEKLFF. In nucleotides, the CDR3 is TGTGCCATCAGTGAGTCTGGGGTTGAAAAACTGTTTTTT.

This chain links TRBV10-3 with TRBJ2-7, with a possible D match to TRBD2 (6 bases). The CDR3 has 14 amino acids. CDR1 and CDR2 (germline): ENHRY, SYGVKD. V gave up 4 bases and J gave up 1 base, with 11 bases separating them. The CDR3 bases are TGTGCCATCAGTGCCGGAGGGCCTTCCTACGAGCAGTACTTC. Translation gives CAISAGGPSYEQYF.

This clonotype has a handful of counts. The chain recombines TRBV20-1 with TRBJ2-5; possibly TRBD1 for D (5 bases). CDR3 size: 13 residues. V was cut by 6 bases and J by 0 bases, with 11 bases left in between. The germline V gene encodes CDR1 DFQATT and CDR2 SNEGSKA (reference sequence). CDR3 in amino acids: CSAPQEYQETQYF. The CDR3 DNA reads TGCAGTGCACCACAGGAGTACCAAGAGACCCAGTACTTC.

The J gene is TRBJ1-6, the V gene TRBV12-3 or TRBV12-4; D is ambiguous. Trimming left V 6 bases short and J 5 bases short, with 11 bases between. The CDR3 runs to 14 residues. The CDR3: CASSLDPNNSPLHF. The CDR3 DNA is TGTGCCAGCAGCCTCGACCCGAATAATTCACCCCTCCACTTT.

The J gene is TRBJ2-7, the V gene TRBV13; D perhaps matches TRBD2 (5 bases). From germline, CDR1 is PRHDT and CDR2 FYEKMQ (reference sequence). This CDR3 comprises 15 residues. V dropped 0 bases and J dropped 0 bases, with 9 bases sitting between them. CDR3 in DNA: TGTGCCAGCAGCTTAGGACGGAGGAGCTCCTACGAGCAGTACTTC. Its translation: CASSLGRRSSYEQYF.

This sequence joins TRBV20-1 and TRBJ2-1; maybe TRBD2 (6 bases). V was clipped by 3 bases and J by 8 bases, with 20 bases between them. The CDR3 totals 15 residues. The germline V gene encodes CDR1 DFQATT and CDR2 SNEGSKA (reference sequence). CDR3 nucleotide sequence: TGCAGTGCTAGGAACGGGCGGGACTTCAGCTATGAGCAGTTCTTC. This encodes CSARNGRDFSYEQFF.

This clonotype was observed a few times. This chain uses TRBV6-6 with TRBJ2-7; tentatively, D is TRBD2 (6 bases). The CDR3 sequence is 15 residues long. Germline CDR1 reads MNHNY; CDR2 reads SVGAGI (reference sequence). The ends were cut back, 7 bases at V and 9 bases at J, with 25 bases in the middle. This CDR3 is CASTLEGRDLSGQYF. CDR3 in DNA: TGTGCCAGCACTCTGGAGGGGCGGGATTTATCGGGGCAGTACTTC.

There are a few counts of this clonotype. The chain links TRBV29-1 to TRBJ2-7; tentative D call: TRBD1 (6 bases). CDR1 SQVTM and CDR2 ANQGSEA come from the germline V gene. The V gene lost 4 bases and the J gene lost 5 bases, with 21 bases spanning the gap. This CDR3 is built from 15 residues. The CDR3 DNA is TGCAGCGTTGCTCCCGCCAGGGGTCTAGGGAACGAGCAGTACTTC. This encodes CSVAPARGLGNEQYF.

J is TRBJ1-2 and V is TRBV7-9; D uncertain. Germline V gene sequence: CDR1 SEHNR, CDR2 FQNEAQ (reference sequence). Trimming cost V 6 bases and J 3 bases, with 17 bases left between them. The CDR3 consists of 15 residues. The chain's CDR3 is CASSLAAGGHYGYTF. The CDR3 DNA sequence: TGTGCCAGCAGTCTCGCGGCCGGAGGGCACTATGGCTACACCTTC.

This chain joins TRBV5-6 and TRBJ2-1, with D hard to call. CDR1 and CDR2 from the germline V gene are SGHDT and YYEEEE. The CDR3 runs 14 residues. Trimming took off 1 base at V and 4 bases at J, with 9 bases between the two ends. The CDR3 nucleotides read TGTGCCAGCAGCTTGCCCTTATCGTACAATGAGCAGTTCTTC. Protein sequence: CASSLPLSYNEQFF.

This clonotype was counted a few times. This sequence joins TRBV5-1 and TRBJ2-7; possible D gene TRBD1, 6 bases. V lost 7 bases and J 2 bases, leaving 13 bases between the germline ends. CDR1 is SGHRS, CDR2 YFSETQ, per germline. This CDR3 has 13 amino acids. The CDR3 sequence is CASGWDTPYEQYF. The CDR3 DNA is TGCGCCAGCGGCTGGGACACCCCCTACGAGCAGTACTTC.

Concerning this clonotype itself: At one end the junction does not follow the germline gene, possibly because of a read error. The chain joins TRBV30 to TRBJ2-5; possible D gene TRBD1, 5 bases. The CDR3 is 12 amino acids. The germline CDR1 and CDR2 sequences are GTSNPN and SVGIG (reference sequence). CDR3 nucleotides: TGTGCCAGGGCAGGGCAGGCAGAGACCCGGTACTTC. This translates into CARAGQAETRYF.

The chain uses TRBV5-1 and TRBJ2-1; D is perhaps TRBD1 (7 bases). Trimming stripped 5 bases from V and 3 bases from J, with 15 bases between. The CDR3 loop spans 15 amino acids. Germline values: CDR1 SGHRS, CDR2 YFSETQ. For the CDR3, the DNA is TGCGCCAGCAGTCCTGACAGGGACTTCTACAATGAGCAGTTCTTC. It translates to CASSPDRDFYNEQFF.

The chain couples TRBV14 to TRBJ2-5; 14 nucleotides match TRBD2. With 0 bases clipped from V and 2 bases from J, the junction kept 8 bases outside the gene matches. This CDR3 is 19 amino acids long. Germline lookup yields CDR1 SGHDN and CDR2 FVKESK. CDR3: CASSQDRWTSGGIQETQYF. In nucleotides, the CDR3 is TGTGCCAGCAGCCAAGATCGATGGACTAGCGGGGGGATACAAGAGACCCAGTACTTC.

The chain carries TRBV20-1 and TRBJ2-5; 8 bases line up with TRBD2. This CDR3 has 15 amino acids. CDR1 DFQATT and CDR2 SNEGSKA come from the germline V gene (reference sequence). With 1 base clipped from V and 5 bases from J, the junction kept 9 bases outside the gene matches. CDR3: CSARVEAGAWETQYF. The CDR3 DNA follows: TGCAGTGCTAGAGTGGAAGCGGGGGCCTGGGAGACCCAGTACTTC.

This clonotype was found a few times. A junction end diverges from the germline sequence, so it may reflect a read error. This chain uses TRBV20-1 with TRBJ2-3; D uncertain. Per germline, CDR1 DFQATT and CDR2 SNEGSKA (reference sequence). The length of the CDR3 is 12 residues. CDR3 DNA sequence: TGCAGGGCTAGAGAGTCGGGAGATACGCAGTATTTT. Translation: CRARESGDTQYF.

In this sample, this clonotype turned up once. The gene calls are TRBV12-3 or TRBV12-4 and TRBJ1-2; 7 bases map to TRBD1. V trimming: 10 bases; J trimming: 11 bases; junction bases outside the gene matches: 13. The CDR3 sequence is 12 residues long. The CDR3 loop is CATRNRGGGYTF. The CDR3, as DNA: TGTGCCACCAGAAACAGGGGAGGTGGTTACACCTTC.

This chain links TRBV11-2 with TRBJ2-5; unclear D gene. The V and J ends lost 11 bases and 0 bases respectively, with 13 bases between them. Looked up from germline, CDR1 is SGHAT and CDR2 is FQNNGV. This CDR3 spans 13 amino acids. This chain's CDR3 is CASSWVDQETQYF. Here the CDR3 DNA reads TGTGCCTCCTCCTGGGTGGACCAAGAGACCCAGTACTTC.